Following are 6 T cell receptor beta chains from one sample sequenced in a study of PD-L1 blockade in urothelial cancer. Only in-frame clones appear in the TCRdb table, and some are missing; sequencing was by immunoSEQ multiplex PCR. This sample has tens of thousands of clones; 88% occur once, and the top ten carry 3% to 4.5%. The sample consisted of PBMCs, taken around atezolizumab (anti-PD-L1) treatment. Source of these receptors: a man between 45 and 60 years old with urothelial cancer.

The rearrangement joins TRBV11-1 to TRBJ2-3, with 16 bases aligning to TRBD2. V was clipped by 5 bases and J by 4 bases; unmatched bases: 3. Germline-derived CDR1 and CDR2 are SGHAT and FQDESV (reference sequence). CDR3 length equals 16 residues. The CDR3 spells CASSMGTSGGADTQYF. As DNA, the CDR3 is TGTGCCAGCAGCATGGGGACTAGCGGGGGGGCAGATACGCAGTATTTT.

The genes are TRBV4-1 and TRBJ2-3, with D hard to call. The V end lost 2 bases, the J end lost 4 bases, and 13 bases lay between the germline ends. The CDR3 has 15 residues. Per germline, CDR1 MGHRA and CDR2 YSYEKL. CDR3: CASSQLTGEADTQYF. For the CDR3, the DNA is TGCGCCAGCAGCCAACTAACCGGCGAGGCAGATACGCAGTATTTT.

The V call is TRBV7-9, the J call TRBJ2-3, with 7 bases aligning to TRBD2. V trimming: 4 bases; J trimming: 2 bases; junction bases outside the gene matches: 9. Germline assignment: CDR1 SEHNR and CDR2 FQNEAQ (reference sequence). This CDR3 is 16 amino acids long. CDR3 in DNA: TGTGCCAGCAGCTCGCGCCAGGCGGGGGTCACAGATACGCAGTATTTT. This translates into CASSSRQAGVTDTQYF.

About this clone itself: At the DNA level, this CDR3 is encoded by other sequences in the same sample as well. V is TRBV30 and J is TRBJ1-1; tentative D call: TRBD1 (5 bases). Per the germline V gene, CDR1 is GTSNPN and CDR2 is SVGIG (reference sequence). This CDR3 has 14 amino acids. Trimming shortened V by 0 bases and J by 3 bases, and 11 bases separated the two germline ends. CDR3 residues: CAWSVLGGDTEAFF. CDR3 nucleotide sequence: TGTGCCTGGAGTGTACTGGGGGGAGACACTGAAGCTTTCTTT.

The V and J genes are TRBV27 and TRBJ2-7; a weak D match, TRBD1 (6 bases). The CDR3 runs 15 residues. CDR1 and CDR2 from the germline V gene are MNHEY and SMNVEV (reference sequence). Trimming took off 0 bases at V and 2 bases at J, with 11 bases between the two ends. The CDR3 nucleotides read TGTGCCAGCAGTTTATCCCAGGGGCCAACCTACGAGCAGTACTTC. Protein product: CASSLSQGPTYEQYF.

V and J are TRBV5-6 and TRBJ2-5; 8 bases are a match to TRBD1. The junction had 0 bases not matched to a gene; V was cut back by 3 bases and J by 5 bases. The CDR3 is 12 amino acids. The germline CDR1 and CDR2 sequences are SGHDT and YYEEEE. The DNA for the CDR3 is TGTGCCAGCAGCTGGACAGGGGAGACCCAGTACTTC. Its translation: CASSWTGETQYF.